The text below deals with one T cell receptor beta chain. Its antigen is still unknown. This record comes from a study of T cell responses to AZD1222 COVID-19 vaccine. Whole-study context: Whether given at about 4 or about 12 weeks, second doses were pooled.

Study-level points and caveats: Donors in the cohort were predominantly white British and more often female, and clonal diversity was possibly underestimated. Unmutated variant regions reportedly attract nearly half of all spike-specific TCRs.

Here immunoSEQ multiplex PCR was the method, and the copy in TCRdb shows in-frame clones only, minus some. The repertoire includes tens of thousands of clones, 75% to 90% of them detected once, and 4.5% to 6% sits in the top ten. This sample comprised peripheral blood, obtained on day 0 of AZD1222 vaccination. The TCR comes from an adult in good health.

For the CDR3, the DNA is TGTGCCAGCAGTTACTCCGAAAAACTGTTTTTT. It codes for CASSYSEKLFF. This chain connects TRBV6-2 or TRBV6-3 to TRBJ1-4; D remains ambiguous. V lost 0 bases and J lost 8, with 1 base in between. The germline CDR1 and CDR2 sequences are MNHEY and SVGEGT. CDR3 length equals 11 residues.